This T cell receptor beta chain was identified during a study of cytomegalovirus exposure and HLA in healthy donors. PCR involved 60 Vbeta and 13 Jbeta primers. Profiling relied on immunoSEQ multiplex PCR, and the TCRdb table lists in-frame clones only, not all of them. The sample shows over 200,000 clones, 60% to 80% of them seen only once. The CDR3 loop spans 15 amino acids. The germline V gene has CDR1 SGHAT and CDR2 FQNNGV. Losses at the gene ends were 5 bases for V and 13 bases for J; bases not matched to a gene: 10. The sequenced sample was PBMCs. This TCR derives from a woman under 40 in good health and CMV-seronegative. This chain connects TRBV11-2 to TRBJ2-1, with TRBD2 matching 14 bases. The CDR3 loop reads CASSPGLAGGMDQFF. The CDR3 DNA sequence: TGTGCCAGCAGCCCCGGACTAGCGGGGGGCATGGATCAGTTCTTC.